The rows below give T cell receptor beta chains drawn from one sample of a study of cytomegalovirus exposure and HLA in healthy donors. Repertoires were generated with immunoSEQ multiplex PCR, while TCRdb's copy carries only in-frame clones and drops some. The sample lists hundreds of thousands of clones, approximately 80% occurring once. The sample was PBMCs. The receptor source for this set is a man between 25 and 39 years old in good health and CMV-seronegative. CDR3s include the opening cysteine and the closing phenylalanine or tryptophan. A D gene is named only where the DNA matches it firmly.

D gene: NA; V gene: TRBV6-1; CDR3 protein: CASGGAYEEQFF
D gene: NA; V gene: TRBV5-1; CDR3 protein: CASSLIGGEQYF
D gene: TRBD2; V gene: TRBV28; CDR3 protein: CASSLSVGGAVYEQYF
D gene: TRBD1; V gene: TRBV7-9; CDR3 protein: CASSSEGLTTGVFNEQFF
D gene: NA; V gene: TRBV7-2; CDR3 protein: CASSLAETGGYEQYF
D gene: TRBD2; V gene: TRBV5-6; CDR3 protein: CASSRGRAAEADTQYF
D gene: TRBD1; V gene: TRBV18; CDR3 protein: CASSLGQNEKLFF
D gene: NA; V gene: TRBV10-2; CDR3 protein: CATSRPSSYGQYF
D gene: TRBD2; V gene: TRBV7-9; CDR3 protein: CASSSGLAGVQETQYF
D gene: NA; V gene: TRBV4-2; CDR3 protein: CASSQGHGQNYGYTF
D gene: TRBD2; V gene: TRBV28; CDR3 protein: CASSLSASGGSYEQYF
D gene: TRBD2; V gene: TRBV28; CDR3 protein: CASSLAGGPDEQFF
D gene: NA; V gene: TRBV18; CDR3 protein: CASSPGGKGLNTEAFF
D gene: NA; V gene: TRBV14; CDR3 protein: CASSQAGTPRAYF
D gene: TRBD1; V gene: TRBV7-9; CDR3 protein: CASSQGQEFNQPQHF
D gene: TRBD1; V gene: TRBV5-1; CDR3 protein: CASSLDRGANTGELFF
D gene: NA; V gene: TRBV28; CDR3 protein: CASRDSSQQYF
D gene: TRBD1; V gene: TRBV5-1; CDR3 protein: CASSLEGQDEQYF
D gene: NA; V gene: TRBV4-3; CDR3 protein: CASSPSGSRNTEAFF
D gene: TRBD2; V gene: TRBV7-8; CDR3 protein: CASSSEGLAGSNEQFF
D gene: TRBD1; V gene: TRBV27; CDR3 protein: CASSLLGQGPGSGASVLTF
D gene: NA; V gene: TRBV29-1; CDR3 protein: CSVERRRGRSYEQYF
D gene: NA; V gene: TRBV14; CDR3 protein: CASSHAGAAWQYF
D gene: TRBD2; V gene: TRBV7-7; CDR3 protein: CASSSGTRGYNEQFF
D gene: TRBD1; V gene: TRBV10-2; CDR3 protein: CASSPGQGVQPQHF
D gene: NA; V gene: TRBV6-5; CDR3 protein: CASRLTMLTNEKLFF
D gene: TRBD1; V gene: TRBV6-1; CDR3 protein: CASSTTPTGDGYTF
D gene: NA; V gene: TRBV11-2; CDR3 protein: CASSLGRNTGELFF
D gene: NA; V gene: TRBV7-9; CDR3 protein: CASSTVGLGGAFF
D gene: NA; V gene: TRBV10-3; CDR3 protein: CAISLGEWQDEQFF
D gene: NA; V gene: TRBV21-1; CDR3 protein: CASSNKHTGQEGGGHTNEKLFF
D gene: TRBD1; V gene: TRBV5-6; CDR3 protein: CASSLGRGRNQPQHF
D gene: NA; V gene: TRBV15; CDR3 protein: CATSRNRNPSGNTIYF
D gene: NA; V gene: TRBV29-1; CDR3 protein: CSVDELNEQFF
D gene: TRBD2; V gene: TRBV9; CDR3 protein: CASSVAGLAGDTGELFF
D gene: NA; V gene: TRBV5-6; CDR3 protein: CASSFSRVSNEKLFF
D gene: NA; V gene: TRBV6-6; CDR3 protein: CASSYMGEASLQNRYF
D gene: TRBD2; V gene: TRBV29-1; CDR3 protein: CSVGVTLAGYNEQFF
D gene: TRBD1; V gene: TRBV15; CDR3 protein: CATSSHWTGDTEAFF
D gene: TRBD2; V gene: TRBV2; CDR3 protein: CASSASPSGGGNEQFF